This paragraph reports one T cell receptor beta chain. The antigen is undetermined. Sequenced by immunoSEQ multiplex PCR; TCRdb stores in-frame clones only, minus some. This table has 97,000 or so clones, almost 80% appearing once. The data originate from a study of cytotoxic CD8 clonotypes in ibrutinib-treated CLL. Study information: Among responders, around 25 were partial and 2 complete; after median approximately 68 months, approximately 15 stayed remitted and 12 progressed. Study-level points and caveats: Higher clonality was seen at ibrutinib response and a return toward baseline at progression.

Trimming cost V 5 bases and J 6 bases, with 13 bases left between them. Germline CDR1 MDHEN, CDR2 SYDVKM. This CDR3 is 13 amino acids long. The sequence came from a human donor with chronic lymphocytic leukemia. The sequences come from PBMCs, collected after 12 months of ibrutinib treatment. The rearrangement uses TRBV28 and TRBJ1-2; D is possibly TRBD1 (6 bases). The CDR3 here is CASSLTGWHGYTF. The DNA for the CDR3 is TGTGCCAGCAGTCTAACAGGGTGGCATGGCTACACCTTC.